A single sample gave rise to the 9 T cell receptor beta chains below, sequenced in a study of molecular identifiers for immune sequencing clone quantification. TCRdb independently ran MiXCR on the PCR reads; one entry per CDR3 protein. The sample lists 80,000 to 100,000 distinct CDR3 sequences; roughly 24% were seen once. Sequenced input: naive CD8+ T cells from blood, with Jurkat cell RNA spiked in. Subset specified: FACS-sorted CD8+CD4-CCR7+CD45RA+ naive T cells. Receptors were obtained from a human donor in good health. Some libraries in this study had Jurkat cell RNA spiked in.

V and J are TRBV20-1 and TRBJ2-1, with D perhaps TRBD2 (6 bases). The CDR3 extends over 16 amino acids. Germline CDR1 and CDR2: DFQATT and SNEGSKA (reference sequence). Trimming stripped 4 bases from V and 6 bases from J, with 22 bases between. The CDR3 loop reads CSANRENLRITNEQFF. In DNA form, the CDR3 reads TGCAGTGCTAACCGGGAGAATCTTAGGATCACCAATGAGCAGTTCTTC.

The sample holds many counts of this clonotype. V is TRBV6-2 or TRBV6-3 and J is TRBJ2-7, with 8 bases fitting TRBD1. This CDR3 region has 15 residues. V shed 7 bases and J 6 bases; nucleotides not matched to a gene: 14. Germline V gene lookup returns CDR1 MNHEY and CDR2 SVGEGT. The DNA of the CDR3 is TGTGCCAGCACTCAAAGGCCGGACAGGGCTGGCGAGCAGTACTTC. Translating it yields CASTQRPDRAGEQYF.

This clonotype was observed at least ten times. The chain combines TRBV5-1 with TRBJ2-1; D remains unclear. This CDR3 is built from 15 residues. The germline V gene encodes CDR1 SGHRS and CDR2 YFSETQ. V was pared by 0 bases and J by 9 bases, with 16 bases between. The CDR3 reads CASSLGPQTDGEQFF. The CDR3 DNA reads TGCGCCAGCAGCTTGGGGCCCCAGACGGACGGTGAGCAGTTCTTC.

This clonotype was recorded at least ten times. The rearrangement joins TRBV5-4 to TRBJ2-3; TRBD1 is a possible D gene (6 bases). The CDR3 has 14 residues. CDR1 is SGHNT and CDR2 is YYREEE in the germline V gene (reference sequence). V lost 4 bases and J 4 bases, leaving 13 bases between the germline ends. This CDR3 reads CASSRRTDPDTQYF. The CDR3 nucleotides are TGTGCCAGCAGCCGAAGGACAGACCCAGATACGCAGTATTTT.

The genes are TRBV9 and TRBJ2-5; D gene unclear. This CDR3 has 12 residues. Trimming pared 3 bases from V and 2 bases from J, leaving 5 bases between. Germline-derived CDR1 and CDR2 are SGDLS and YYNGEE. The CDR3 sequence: CASSADQETQYF. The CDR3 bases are TGTGCCAGCAGCGCTGATCAAGAGACCCAGTACTTC.

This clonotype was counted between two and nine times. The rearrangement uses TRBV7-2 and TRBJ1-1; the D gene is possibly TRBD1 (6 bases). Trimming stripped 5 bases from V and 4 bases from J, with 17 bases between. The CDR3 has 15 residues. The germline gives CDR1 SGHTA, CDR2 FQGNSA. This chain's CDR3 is CASSTDRGFSTEAFF. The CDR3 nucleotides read TGTGCCAGCAGCACGGACAGAGGCTTCAGCACTGAAGCTTTCTTT.

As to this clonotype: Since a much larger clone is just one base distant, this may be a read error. The CDR3 DNA sequence: TGTGCCAACAGTGTCAGGGCGGATACAGATACGCAGTATTTT. It is translated as CANSVRADTDTQYF. J is TRBJ2-3 and V is TRBV6-1; D might be TRBD1 (5 bases). The length of the CDR3 is 14 residues. From germline, CDR1 is MNHNS and CDR2 SASEGT.

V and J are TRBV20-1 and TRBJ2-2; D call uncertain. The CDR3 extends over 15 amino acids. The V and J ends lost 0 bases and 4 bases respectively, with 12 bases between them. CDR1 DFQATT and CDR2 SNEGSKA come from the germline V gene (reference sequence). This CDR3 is CSARETLVGTGELFF. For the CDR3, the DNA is TGCAGTGCTAGAGAGACATTAGTCGGCACCGGGGAGCTGTTTTTT.

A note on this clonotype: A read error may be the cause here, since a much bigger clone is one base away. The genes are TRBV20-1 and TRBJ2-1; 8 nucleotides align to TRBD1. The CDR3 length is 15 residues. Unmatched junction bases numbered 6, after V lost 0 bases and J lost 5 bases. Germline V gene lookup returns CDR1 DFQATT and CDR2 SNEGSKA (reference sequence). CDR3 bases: TGCAGTGCTAGAGATCCAGGGGGCACCCACAATGAGCAGTTCTTC. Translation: CSARDPGGTHNEQFF.